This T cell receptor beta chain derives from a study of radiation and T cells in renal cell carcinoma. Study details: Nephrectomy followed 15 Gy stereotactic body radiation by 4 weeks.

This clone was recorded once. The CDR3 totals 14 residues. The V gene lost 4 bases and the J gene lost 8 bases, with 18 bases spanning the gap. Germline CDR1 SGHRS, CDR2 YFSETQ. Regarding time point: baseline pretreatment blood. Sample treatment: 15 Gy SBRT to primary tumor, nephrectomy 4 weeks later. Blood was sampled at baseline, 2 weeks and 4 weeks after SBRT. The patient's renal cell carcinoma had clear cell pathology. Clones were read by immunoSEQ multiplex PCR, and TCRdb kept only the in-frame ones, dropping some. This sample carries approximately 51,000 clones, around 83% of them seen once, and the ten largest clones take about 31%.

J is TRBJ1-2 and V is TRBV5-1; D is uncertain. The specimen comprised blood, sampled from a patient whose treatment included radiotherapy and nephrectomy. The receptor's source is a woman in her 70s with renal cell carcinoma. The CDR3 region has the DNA TGCGCCAGCAGCGGAAACACGGGGATCGGGGGCTACACCTTC. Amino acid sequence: CASSGNTGIGGYTF.